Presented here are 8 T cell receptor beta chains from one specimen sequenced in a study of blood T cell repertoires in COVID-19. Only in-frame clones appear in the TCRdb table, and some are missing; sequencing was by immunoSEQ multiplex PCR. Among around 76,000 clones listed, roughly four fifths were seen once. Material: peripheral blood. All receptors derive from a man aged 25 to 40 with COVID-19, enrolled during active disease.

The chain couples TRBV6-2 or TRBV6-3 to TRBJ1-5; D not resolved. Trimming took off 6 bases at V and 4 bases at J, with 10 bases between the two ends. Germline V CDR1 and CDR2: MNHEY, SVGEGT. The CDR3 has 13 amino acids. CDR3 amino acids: CASSFRSNQPQHF. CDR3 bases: TGTGCCAGCAGCTTCAGGTCTAATCAGCCCCAGCATTTT.

The CDR3 reads CASSLPLFVPNVNYGYTF. In DNA, the CDR3 is TGTGCCAGCAGCTTACCCCTTTTTGTTCCTAACGTTAACTATGGCTACACCTTC. The chain carries TRBV7-9 and TRBJ1-2; no firm D call. CDR1 is SEHNR, CDR2 FQNEAQ, per germline (reference sequence). This CDR3 has 18 amino acids. The ends were cut back, 2 bases at V and 1 base at J, with 20 bases in the middle. Full variable domain (remainder filled in from reference TRBV7-9 and TRBJ1-2): DTGVSQNPRHKITKRGQNVTFRCDPISEHNRLYWYRQTLGQGPEFLTYFQNEAQLEKSRLLSDRFSAERPKGSFSTLEIQRTEQGDSAMYLCASSLPLFVPNVNYGYTFGSGTRLTVV.

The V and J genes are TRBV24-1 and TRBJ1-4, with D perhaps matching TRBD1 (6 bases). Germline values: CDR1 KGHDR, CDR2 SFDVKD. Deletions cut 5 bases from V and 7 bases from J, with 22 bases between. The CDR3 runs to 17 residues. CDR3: CATSGAGTPENSEKLFF. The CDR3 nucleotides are TGTGCCACCAGTGGGGCTGGGACACCCGAAAATAGTGAAAAACTGTTTTTT.

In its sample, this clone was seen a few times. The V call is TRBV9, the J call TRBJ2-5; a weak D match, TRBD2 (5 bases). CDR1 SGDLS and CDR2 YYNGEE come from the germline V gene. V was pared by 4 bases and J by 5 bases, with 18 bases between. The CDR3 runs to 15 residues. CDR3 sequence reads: CASSYTTRAWETQYF. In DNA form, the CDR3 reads TGTGCCAGCAGCTACACAACGAGGGCCTGGGAGACCCAGTACTTC. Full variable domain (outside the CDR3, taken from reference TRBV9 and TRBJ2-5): DSGVTQTPKHLITATGQRVTLRCSPRSGDLSVYWYQQSLDQGLQFLIQYYNGEERAKGNILERFSAQQFPDLHSELNLSSLELGDSALYFCASSYTTRAWETQYFGPGTRLLVL.

The CDR3 sequence is CASSFHQGNTEAFF. The CDR3, as DNA: TGTGCCAGCAGCTTCCACCAGGGGAACACTGAAGCTTTCTTT. The J gene is TRBJ1-1, the V gene TRBV7-9, with D perhaps matching TRBD1 (5 bases). The CDR3 is 14 amino acids. Germline assignment: CDR1 SEHNR and CDR2 FQNEAQ (reference sequence). The germline V and J ends were trimmed by 3 bases and 1 base, with 9 bases remaining between them.

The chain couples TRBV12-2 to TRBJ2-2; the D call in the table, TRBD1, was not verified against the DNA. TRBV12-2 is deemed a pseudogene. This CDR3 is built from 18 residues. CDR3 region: CASRFPRTDRRAFGELFF. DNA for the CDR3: TGTGCAAGTCGCTTTCCCCGGACAGACCGAAGAGCGTTCGGGGAGCTGTTTTTT.

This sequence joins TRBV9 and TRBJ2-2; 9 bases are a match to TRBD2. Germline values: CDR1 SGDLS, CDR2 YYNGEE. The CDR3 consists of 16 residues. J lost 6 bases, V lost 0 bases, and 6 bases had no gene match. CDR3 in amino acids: CASSVVSSGRPGELFF. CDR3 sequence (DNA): TGTGCCAGCAGCGTAGTGAGTAGCGGGAGACCCGGGGAGCTGTTTTTT.

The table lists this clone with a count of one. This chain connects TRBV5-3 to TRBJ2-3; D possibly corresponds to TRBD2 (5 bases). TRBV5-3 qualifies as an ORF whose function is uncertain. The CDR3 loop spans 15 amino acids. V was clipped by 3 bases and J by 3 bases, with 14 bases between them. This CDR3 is CARSCEGCGTDTQYF. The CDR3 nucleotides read TGTGCCAGAAGCTGTGAGGGTTGTGGGACAGATACGCAGTATTTT.